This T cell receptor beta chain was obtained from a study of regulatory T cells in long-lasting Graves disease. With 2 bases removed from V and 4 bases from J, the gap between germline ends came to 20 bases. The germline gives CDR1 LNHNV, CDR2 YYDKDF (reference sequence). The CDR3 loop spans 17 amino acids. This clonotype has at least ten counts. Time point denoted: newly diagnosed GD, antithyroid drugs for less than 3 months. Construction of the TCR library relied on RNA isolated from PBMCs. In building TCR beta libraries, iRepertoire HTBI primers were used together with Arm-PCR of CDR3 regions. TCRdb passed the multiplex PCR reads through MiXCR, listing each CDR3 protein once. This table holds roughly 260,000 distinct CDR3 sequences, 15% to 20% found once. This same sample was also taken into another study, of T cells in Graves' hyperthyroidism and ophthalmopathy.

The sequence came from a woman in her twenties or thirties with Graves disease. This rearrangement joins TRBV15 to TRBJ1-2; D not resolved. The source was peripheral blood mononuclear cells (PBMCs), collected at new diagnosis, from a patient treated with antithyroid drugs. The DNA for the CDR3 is TGTGCCACCAGCAGACCTTTCAGGACCCCCGCTACCTATGGCTACACCTTC. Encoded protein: CATSRPFRTPATYGYTF.